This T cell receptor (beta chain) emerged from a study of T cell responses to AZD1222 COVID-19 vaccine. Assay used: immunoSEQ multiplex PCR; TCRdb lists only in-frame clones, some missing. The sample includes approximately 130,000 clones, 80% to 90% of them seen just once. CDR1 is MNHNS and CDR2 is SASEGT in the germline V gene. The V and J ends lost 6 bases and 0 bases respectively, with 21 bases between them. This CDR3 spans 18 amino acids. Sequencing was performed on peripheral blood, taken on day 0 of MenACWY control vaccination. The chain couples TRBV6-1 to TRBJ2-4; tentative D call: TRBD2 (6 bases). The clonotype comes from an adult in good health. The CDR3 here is CASSERDSRAVAKNIQYF. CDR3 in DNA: TGTGCCAGCAGCGAACGGGACTCTAGGGCGGTAGCCAAAAACATTCAGTACTTC.